This T cell receptor (beta chain) originates from a study of T-cell memory formation after mild COVID-19. Study-level findings and limits: CD8+ contracting clones occupied EMRA, while CD4+ ones occupied mainly CM and EM.

This clonotype showed up just a few times. No antigen is known for it. The germline CDR1 and CDR2 sequences are SGHTS and YDEGEE. The CDR3 is 16 amino acids. The junction had 6 bases not matched to a gene; V was cut back by 0 bases and J by 3 bases. TCRdb re-called the 5' RACE reads with MiXCR, one entry per CDR3 protein. Here the sample spans 450,000 to 650,000 distinct CDR3 sequences, about a fifth being singletons. Source material: PBMCs or a T cell subset sorted from them (not recorded which). The source is an adult woman who had mild COVID-19 (a few samples of this study predate the infection). Cell type and time point are not known. The chain carries TRBV5-8 and TRBJ2-7, with 10 bases matching TRBD2. The CDR3 bases are TGTGCCAGCAGCTTGGGGTTTTGGACTAGCGGCTACGAGCAGTACTTC. Amino acids: CASSLGFWTSGYEQYF.